This T cell receptor (beta chain) stems from a study of T cell responses to AZD1222 COVID-19 vaccine. The data were produced by immunoSEQ multiplex PCR, yet TCRdb's version contains in-frame clones alone and is incomplete. Among some 170,000 clones listed, around nine tenths were seen once. The length of the CDR3 is 16 residues. Germline values: CDR1 MNHEY, CDR2 SMNVEV (reference sequence). Trimming took 3 bases from V and 0 from J; bases not matched to a gene: 5. This material consisted of peripheral blood, taken on day 0 of AZD1222 vaccination. The genes are TRBV27 and TRBJ2-1, with 7 bases matching TRBD2. The TCR comes from an adult in good health. CDR3 in DNA: TGTGCCAGCAGTTTCGAACTAGCGCACTCCTACAATGAGCAGTTCTTC. It yields the protein CASSFELAHSYNEQFF.